Included here is one TCR beta chain sequence, with context. What this receptor recognizes is not known. Qualities for individual bases were not recorded, and no much larger clone is one base off. Receptor libraries were prepared by the immunoSEQ multiplex PCR assay. A mixture of 60 forward primers for TCR Vbeta segments and 13 reverse primers for TCR Jbeta segments was used in the multiplex PCR. Amplification of the CDR3 region of rearranged TCR beta genes was performed with a multiplex PCR assay on genomic DNA. The Illumina HiSeq System was used to sequence the amplified TCR beta libraries as 87-base-pair reads. From the authors' description of their analysis: In a later analysis, approximately 74 million unique TCR beta chains were counted across the 500 to 850 repertoires, and around 10 million of these chains were shared by at least two donors. A nearest-neighbor algorithm error-corrected the raw reads and collapsed the reads into unique sequences, merging closely related sequences to remove PCR and sequencing errors. Alignment of CDR3 sequences to IMGT reference sequences was used to assign V, D and J gene segments. For a sequence to be retained, a match of at least six nucleotides to both a V gene segment and a J gene segment was required. A rearrangement was called productive if the CDR3 had no stop codons and remained in frame with V and J, and every other rearrangement was called non-productive. Following IMGT convention, CDR3 was defined as the stretch from the second conserved V-encoded cysteine to the conserved J-encoded phenylalanine. Sequences without an unambiguous match to a single V gene segment were excluded from the earlier analysis of about 630 of the donors. An earlier analysis of some 500 of the donors classified V segments as functional when productive rearrangements were above 56.7% and as segregating when the standard deviation between donors was above 5%. A statistical classification framework was developed to diagnose cytomegalovirus status using the catalog of TCR beta chain sequences. V and J gene assignment, in a later analysis, came from comparing TCR nucleotide sequences with IMGT/GENE-DB human TR gene sequences. A later analysis assigned CDR3 sequences and most-parsimonious VDJ recombination scenarios with the TCRdist pipeline. In a later analysis, each TCR beta chain was defined by its CDR3 amino acid sequence together with its V-gene family, and reads without a unique V-gene family were excluded. As a way to deal with suspected cross-contamination and a sequencing artifact, a later analysis dropped 450 to 600 nucleotide sequences that were highly shared and had low generation probability. In a later analysis, a clonal expansion index was calculated for each public chain from normalized within-repertoire ranks of inferred template counts. In a later analysis, generation probabilities were computed with a VDJ recombination model fitted to out-of-frame rearrangements, and the resulting probabilities were checked against IGoR. In a later analysis, TCR-TCR, TCR-HLA and TCR-CMV co-occurrence was scored with hypergeometric tests, and a repertoire-size bias correction was applied to TCR pairs. A later analysis estimated false discovery rates by permuting HLA or CMV assignments 20 times. A later analysis grouped co-occurring TCRs with DBSCAN, adding TCRdist sequence similarity when clustering within HLA-allele-positive subsets. For co-occurrence clustering, repertoires with fewer than 30,000 or more than 120,000 public chains were excluded, along with four to six repertoires with anomalous nucleotide sharing. Drawn from immuneACCESS, this table holds only the in-frame rearrangements with V and J called that TCRdb kept. Clones are partly lost; checked studies trace under half to an unresolved V gene and leave the rest unexplained. Clone size and V and J calls were adopted from that table, with D and trimming inferred from the DNA. This sample comprises 95,000 to 150,000 clones, 65% to 75% of them detected only once. 4% of the sample is in the top ten clones.

In total, fewer than 750 healthy bone marrow donors made up the cohort. At the time of sampling, all cohort members were nominally healthy, though unrecorded immune exposures were likely present. The donor was CMV seropositive and belonged to the group of 250 to 300 seropositive cohort members. A peripheral blood sample was provided by each donor, and peripheral blood mononuclear cells were used for TCR beta sequencing. Genomic DNA was extracted from the blood cell samples with the Qiagen DNeasy Blood Extraction Kit. The data originate from a study of cytomegalovirus exposure and HLA in healthy donors (dated by TCRdb to about 2017). In terms of the full investigation: According to an earlier analysis of 587 of the donors, 150 million to 200 million T cells yielded over 90 million unique TCR beta sequences and 276 Gb of sequence data. An early release that covered more than 550 HLA-typed donors contained approximately 320 gigabases of sequencing data and tens of millions of unique TCR sequences. Of the approximately 400 genotyped donors, approximately 83% fell in the genetic ancestry cluster associated with self-reported Caucasian donors. The study was designed to test whether signatures of past pathogen exposure could be identified by cataloging public T cell receptors. The T cell repertoires of around 670 subjects were profiled by immunosequencing and related to cytomegalovirus serostatus. A separate validation cohort of about 110 different subjects was used in addition to the roughly 640-subject first cohort. To predict cytomegalovirus infection status, the study brought together high-throughput TCR immunosequencing, statistical association of individual TCRs with disease status, and machine learning. A later analysis re-examined previously published TCR beta repertoires from over 500 donors and added high-resolution HLA genotyping to investigate patterns of TCR occurrence. The later analysis used no new phenotypic data to find candidate immune exposures, relying instead on TCR beta sequences and their occurrence across donors. An earlier analysis of 500 to 750 of the donors applied high-throughput TCR beta sequencing to assess whether each TCR beta V gene segment acted as functional or pseudogenic. Donor age, sex, ethnicity and CMV serostatus were compiled together with the repertoire data. Genome-wide SNP genotypes for about 65% of the 666 donors were used in a later genetic analysis, which treated that subset as a discovery cohort. Every repertoire in the discovery cohort had been generated on one and the same sequencing platform. Class I and class II HLA loci were covered by the typing at four-digit resolution. The number of typed donors differed by locus: about 620-630 for A, B, C, DRB1 and DQB1; approximately 520 for DQA1; approximately 610 for DPA1; and approximately 450 for DPB1. Roughly five DR-DQ haplotypes were treated as single units for association and clustering because of strong linkage in the cohort. Across approximately 420 genotyped donors of the cohort, an average of about 240,000 unique TCR beta nucleotide sequences per donor were sequenced, and roughly 17% of those sequences were non-productive. Points the paper makes about the study in general: Several of the top co-occurrence clusters appeared to be linked to parvovirus B19, influenza, CMV and Epstein-Barr virus, according to a later analysis. At a false discovery rate of 0.05, a later analysis linked fewer than 20,000 TCR beta sequences to specific HLA alleles. A further reported finding was that TCR beta sequences accurately predicted the HLA-A and HLA-B alleles for most subjects in the first cohort. Strong co-occurrence of HLA alleles, especially DR and DQ, made assigning TCR associations to individual alleles difficult. According to a later analysis, TCR association rates differed among HLA loci, with DRB1 alleles showing the most associated TCRs and HLA-C alleles showing the fewest. A later analysis found that most CMV-associated TCR beta chains appeared HLA-restricted, with HLA associations seemingly driven largely by CMV exposure. The sequencing pipeline was judged likely to have produced a cluster of highly shared sequence variants as a technical artifact. Some IMGT-functional V segments, including TRBV6-2 and TRBV6-3, could not be told apart with the 87-base-pair reads, so those segments were excluded. The earlier analysis of 587 of the donors excluded over 15 rarely observed V segments, including chromosome 9 orphons, because counts were too low. This cohort had only TCR beta chains sequenced, and the lack of alpha or paired-chain data limited which features could be detected. The only immune exposure information available for the cohort was CMV serostatus. Across donors, most TCR sequences were observed very rarely, whereas some public TCRs were present in many individuals. According to a later genetic analysis, donors in an Asian-associated ancestry cluster had fewer N-insertions in productive TCRs than the approximately 610-donor mean. In an earlier analysis of some 500 of the donors, most TCR beta V segments appeared in productive rearrangements about 87% or about 30% of the time, broadly matching IMGT annotations. Linkage disequilibrium might explain the correlated functional status among segregating V segments, but an unknown experimental factor could not be excluded. The authors suggested that the approach could potentially be extended to other disease states and immunological phenotypes. Compared with equally common non-associated chains, HLA-associated TCR beta chains in a later analysis were more clonally expanded and had lower generation probabilities. The study gave a list of under 200 TCR beta chains associated with cytomegalovirus. A few of the identified cytomegalovirus-associated TCR beta chains were confirmed in vitro to be specific for cytomegalovirus antigens. The presence/absence analyses assumed that sequencing depth was roughly uniform across donors, and that assumption may not be true. In a later genetic analysis, a missense DCLRE1C variant was associated with V-gene and J-gene trimming of TCR beta chains, and the association was replicated in an independent cohort. Because HLA typing was unavailable for some donors at each locus, only the typed subset was used in association tests. Cytomegalovirus status was reported to be diagnosed by the classifier with high specificity and sensitivity in both the original and validation cohorts.

The germline V gene encodes CDR1 SGHVS and CDR2 FQNEAQ. At the junction V is shortened by 7 bases and J by 6 bases; bases outside the gene matches: 12. Taken from cysteine to phenylalanine, the CDR3 has 14 residues. Only the CDR3 DNA is retained, 42 bases long and in frame from the first base. The rearrangement joined TRBV7-8 to TRBJ2-7, with 7 bases matching TRBD1. This sequence was found in a man in his forties or fifties in good health and CMV-seropositive. Source material: PBMCs. The CDR3 sequence is CASTQTGTPLEQYF. In nucleotides, the sequence is TGTGCCAGCACTCAGACAGGGACGCCACTCGAGCAGTACTTC.